This note documents a single T cell receptor (beta chain) sequence. No antigen is known for it. Some clones are missing from TCRdb's copy, which holds only in-frame ones; the method was immunoSEQ multiplex PCR. The table shows 100,000 or so clones, with around 88% occurring only once. During the collection period, no donor immune events like infections were recorded. The data stem from a study of identifying expanded T cells in peripheral blood. Study observations and caveats: Across healthy donors, higher total template counts meant significantly greater roughly two-week count variance. Technical replicates showed approximately 1.2 changed clones; two weeks approximately 15; four weeks 19.

Germline V lookup: CDR1 KGHSH, CDR2 LQKENI. There are 14 residues in the CDR3. Trimming stripped 1 base from V and 0 bases from J, with 7 bases between. V is TRBV18 and J is TRBJ2-7; no clear D gene. The sequence was collected from a person aged 18 to 69 in good health. Material for sequencing was blood. CDR3: CASSPRGFSYEQYF. CDR3 coding DNA: TGTGCCAGCTCACCACGGGGTTTCTCCTACGAGCAGTACTTC.